One sample yielded the 28 T cell receptor beta chains listed below, sequenced in a study of spatial heterogeneity in lung cancer. Notes on the study in general: The number of expanded tumor alpha and beta chains correlated with mutation number.

TCRdb recomputed calls from the 5' RACE reads with MiXCR, one row per CDR3 protein. The table has tens of thousands of distinct CDR3 sequences, about 6.8% seen once; the top ten hold 10%. For these receptors, no antigen is known. As to time point: sample taken at primary tumor resection. The specimen comprised lung tumor tissue, sampled at surgery. The receptor source for this set is a male donor with early-stage non-small cell lung cancer.

The table lists this clonotype with a few counts. This chain uses TRBV7-9 with TRBJ2-6; D not resolved. V was cut by 3 bases and J by 4 bases, with 7 bases left in between. CDR3 length: 14 amino acids. CDR1 is SEHNR, CDR2 FQNEAQ, per germline (reference sequence). The CDR3 bases are TGTGCCAGCAGCTTGTCCCTCGGGGCCAACGTCCTGACTTTC. It translates to CASSLSLGANVLTF.

This clonotype was seen many times. This chain joins TRBV12-3 or TRBV12-4 and TRBJ1-1; D is unclear. The CDR3 runs to 15 residues. V lost 5 bases to trimming and J lost 6 bases, with 19 bases between them. CDR3 amino acids: CASSPPGGRRAEAFF. In DNA, the CDR3 is TGTGCCAGCAGTCCCCCCGGCGGCAGGCGGGCTGAAGCTTTCTTT.

This clonotype was detected ten times or more. This rearrangement joins TRBV28 to TRBJ1-4; D is ambiguous. V lost 3 bases and J 6 bases, leaving 5 bases between the germline ends. The CDR3 has 12 amino acids. CDR1 and CDR2 (germline): MDHEN, SYDVKM. The CDR3 bases are TGTGCCAGCAGTTTGTTGGATGAAAAACTGTTTTTT. This gives the protein CASSLLDEKLFF.

In its sample, this clonotype was seen many times. The chain employs TRBV4-2 and TRBJ2-2, with TRBD1 as a possible D gene (6 bases). The germline V gene encodes CDR1 LGHNA and CDR2 YNFKEQ. The CDR3 extends over 16 amino acids. V dropped 0 bases and J dropped 5 bases, with 13 bases sitting between them. Written as DNA, the CDR3 is TGTGCCAGCAGCCAAGACTACAGGGCCAGTACCGGGGAGCTGTTTTTT. Its translation is CASSQDYRASTGELFF.

This clonotype was picked up many times. The V gene is TRBV5-8, the J gene TRBJ2-3; D is ambiguous. The germline V gene has CDR1 SGHTS and CDR2 YDEGEE. Between the trimmed V and J ends, which lost 4 bases and 9 bases, there was a span of 18 bases. The CDR3 contains 14 residues. CDR3 nucleotide sequence: TGTGCCAGCAGCACCTTGACGTCCTTTACGACGCAGTATTTT. This translates into CASSTLTSFTTQYF.

This clonotype has ten or more counts. This chain uses TRBV2 with TRBJ2-2; D remains unclear. Trimming took off 7 bases at V and 0 bases at J, with 12 bases between the two ends. This CDR3 is built from 15 residues. In germline, CDR1 is SNHLY, CDR2 FYNNEI. Here the CDR3 reads CASKVAFTNTGELFF. The CDR3 DNA reads as TGTGCCAGCAAAGTGGCTTTTACGAACACCGGGGAGCTGTTTTTT.

This clonotype was seen ten or more times. The rearrangement joins TRBV7-2 to TRBJ1-5, with unresolved D. The CDR3 runs to 14 residues. The V end lost 3 bases, the J end lost 6 bases, and 12 bases lay between the germline ends. Germline CDR1 SGHTA, CDR2 FQGNSA. The CDR3 loop is CASSLVGFGQPQHF. The DNA for the CDR3 is TGTGCCAGCAGCTTGGTTGGGTTCGGTCAGCCCCAGCATTTT.

In this sample, this clonotype turned up many times. The genes are TRBV20-1 and TRBJ2-7, with 7 bases matching TRBD1. With V trimmed by 6 bases and J by 7 bases, 12 bases remained unmatched. CDR1 and CDR2 from the germline V gene are DFQATT and SNEGSKA (reference sequence). The CDR3 extends over 13 amino acids. The CDR3 DNA follows: TGCAGTGCCCCCTGGACAGGCGGACGGGAGCAGTACTTC. It translates to CSAPWTGGREQYF.

This clonotype was picked up many times. The chain has TRBV18 and TRBJ1-1; D is unresolved. Trimming left V 6 bases short and J 4 bases short, with 12 bases between. There are 13 residues in the CDR3. The germline V gene encodes CDR1 KGHSH and CDR2 LQKENI. The DNA of the CDR3 is TGTGCCAGCTCCCAAAAGGAGGTCACTGAAGCTTTCTTT. It encodes CASSQKEVTEAFF.

This clonotype has a count of ten or more. The chain joins TRBV7-3 to TRBJ2-1; TRBD2 aligns across 15 bases. Trimming at V came to 3 bases and at J to 7 bases, leaving 7 bases not matched to a gene. The V gene's germline CDR1 is SGHTA and CDR2 FQGTGA. There are 17 residues in the CDR3. The CDR3, as DNA: TGTGCCAGCAGCTTTTTGCCAGGGACTAGCGGGAGGAATGAGCAGTTCTTC. It codes for CASSFLPGTSGRNEQFF.

This clonotype has more than one count but fewer than ten. The rearrangement uses TRBV5-1 and TRBJ2-3; 11 bases match TRBD2. V dropped 4 bases and J dropped 2; count of bases not matched to a gene: 6. Germline V lookup: CDR1 SGHRS, CDR2 YFSETQ. The CDR3 length is 16 residues. The CDR3 DNA reads as TGCGCCAGCAGCCCGGTTAGCGGGGGGGACACAGATACGCAGTATTTT. Encoded protein: CASSPVSGGDTDTQYF.

Worth noting for this clonotype: At one boundary the junction diverges from the germline segment, which might be a read error. The chain combines TRBV14 with TRBJ2-1, with D maybe TRBD2 (6 bases). Germline loops: CDR1 SGHDN, CDR2 FVKESK. The CDR3 loop spans 13 amino acids. CDR3: CASSQGAYGRKLF. CDR3 sequence (DNA): TGTGCCAGCAGCCAAGGGGCCTACGGGAGAAAGCTCTTC.

This clonotype has at least ten counts. The chain links TRBV20-1 to TRBJ2-7; D perhaps matches TRBD1 (6 bases). The V end lost 3 bases, the J end lost 3 bases, and 12 bases lay between the germline ends. The germline gives CDR1 DFQATT, CDR2 SNEGSKA (reference sequence). The CDR3 is 13 amino acids. CDR3 in DNA: TGCAGTGCTAGGGGGCAGGGGAACTACGAGCAGTACTTC. Translated: CSARGQGNYEQYF.

In its sample, this clonotype was seen many times. The chain couples TRBV11-2 to TRBJ2-4; TRBD2 agrees at 14 bases. CDR3 length equals 16 residues. From germline, CDR1 is SGHAT and CDR2 FQNNGV. V trimming: 3 bases; J trimming: 9 bases; junction bases outside the gene matches: 7. As DNA, the CDR3 is TGTGCCAGCAGCTTGGGACTAGCGGGAGATAGGAGCATTCAGTACTTC. This encodes CASSLGLAGDRSIQYF.

This clonotype was detected ten times or more. The chain recombines TRBV14 with TRBJ1-2, with 8 bases aligning to TRBD1. Trimming took 3 bases from V and 2 from J; bases not matched to a gene: 8. Germline CDR1 and CDR2: SGHDN and FVKESK. CDR3 length: 16 residues. The CDR3 is CASSHPGQGSNYGYTF. The CDR3 DNA is TGTGCCAGCAGCCATCCCGGACAGGGTTCGAACTATGGCTACACCTTC.

This clonotype was seen ten or more times. V is TRBV27 and J is TRBJ1-1, with D perhaps matching TRBD1 (5 bases). The germline V gene has CDR1 MNHEY and CDR2 SMNVEV (reference sequence). Trimming stripped 3 bases from V and 5 bases from J, with 22 bases between. The CDR3 consists of 17 residues. CDR3 bases: TGTGCCAGCAGTTTGCTGCCCGCTGGGGCAGGGTTTACTGAAGCTTTCTTT. Translation: CASSLLPAGAGFTEAFF.

This clonotype was picked up many times. This chain joins TRBV20-1 and TRBJ2-3, with D possibly matching TRBD2 (7 bases). The V gene lost 1 base and the J gene lost 7 bases, with 24 bases spanning the gap. The CDR3 length is 17 residues. Germline CDR1 DFQATT, CDR2 SNEGSKA (reference sequence). CDR3 DNA: TGCAGTGCTAGAGCCGACGCGGGGGAAGGGGGAAGGAATACGCAGTATTTT. It translates to CSARADAGEGGRNTQYF.

This clonotype has a count of ten or more. CDR3 coding DNA: TGCGCCAGCAGCCCGGGACAACCATGGGAGACCCAGTACTTC. Encoded protein: CASSPGQPWETQYF. V gene TRBV5-1 combines with J gene TRBJ2-5, with a tentative D call TRBD1 (6 bases). This CDR3 has 14 amino acids. Trimming stripped 4 bases from V and 5 bases from J, with 15 bases between. Germline-derived CDR1 and CDR2 are SGHRS and YFSETQ.

This clonotype is judged medium-sized (0.01 to 0.1%). The chain recombines TRBV5-4 with TRBJ2-3; tentatively, D is TRBD2 (5 bases). Germline CDR1 and CDR2: SGHNT and YYREEE (reference sequence). V lost 0 bases and J lost 8, with 13 bases in between. This CDR3 is built from 14 residues. Here the CDR3 reads CASSLGLVEGTQYF. DNA of the CDR3: TGTGCCAGCAGCTTGGGGCTCGTCGAGGGTACGCAGTATTTT.

This clonotype was recorded many times. The V and J genes are TRBV5-4 and TRBJ1-2; D unclear. The CDR3 is made up of 13 amino acids. Germline CDR1 reads SGHNT; CDR2 reads YYREEE (reference sequence). The ends were cut back, 4 bases at V and 6 bases at J, with 13 bases in the middle. CDR3 protein: CASSPSWVDGYTF. The CDR3 nucleotides are TGTGCCAGCAGCCCCTCCTGGGTCGATGGCTACACCTTC.

This clonotype was counted at least ten times. The V gene is TRBV4-3, the J gene TRBJ2-3; 7 bases agree with TRBD1. CDR1 is LGHNA, CDR2 YSLEER, per germline. Trimming cost V 1 base and J 3 bases; bases outside gene matches: 4. The CDR3 runs to 15 residues. CDR3 amino acids: CASSQADRATDTQYF. CDR3 bases: TGCGCCAGCAGCCAAGCAGACAGGGCTACAGATACGCAGTATTTT.

This clonotype was observed at least ten times. CDR3 in amino acids: CASSFGGDTQYF. In nucleotides, the CDR3 is TGTGCCAGCAGCTTCGGTGGAGATACGCAGTATTTT. The chain employs TRBV11-2 and TRBJ2-3; no reliable D call. V was trimmed by 3 bases and J by 5 bases, leaving 6 bases between them. This CDR3 contains 12 residues. Germline CDR1 and CDR2: SGHAT and FQNNGV.

This clonotype was detected many times. This chain uses TRBV7-2 with TRBJ1-5; 9 nucleotides line up with TRBD1. This CDR3 contains 15 residues. Germline V gene sequence: CDR1 SGHTA, CDR2 FQGNSA. J was trimmed by 7 bases and V by 3 bases; bases with no gene match: 7. The CDR3 DNA is TGTGCCAGCAGCTTTAGCGTACAGGGGGCCCAGCCCCAGCATTTT. It translates to CASSFSVQGAQPQHF.

This clonotype was recorded at least ten times. CDR3 loop: CASTQWDTQYF. As DNA, the CDR3 is TGTGCCAGCACTCAGTGGGATACGCAGTATTTT. The chain employs TRBV6-5 and TRBJ2-3; D is uncertain. With 7 bases removed from V and 6 bases from J, the gap between germline ends came to 8 bases. Germline CDR1 MNHEY, CDR2 SVGAGI. The CDR3 runs 11 residues.

This clonotype is judged medium-sized. This chain links TRBV29-1 with TRBJ1-4, with D uncertain. Trimming pared 1 base from V and 14 bases from J, leaving 2 bases between. Germline values: CDR1 SQVTM, CDR2 ANQGSEA. The CDR3 has 8 residues. The CDR3 DNA reads TGCAGCGTTGAAGGGCTGTTTTTT. This sequence encodes CSVEGLFF.

Many counts were recorded for this clonotype. The chain has TRBV20-1 and TRBJ1-5, with 8 bases matching TRBD1. Per germline, CDR1 DFQATT and CDR2 SNEGSKA (reference sequence). The CDR3 runs to 16 residues. V trimming: 3 bases; J trimming: 1 base; junction bases outside the gene matches: 8. CDR3 DNA: TGCAGTGCTAGGCCAGGACAGGGCGTGAGCAATCAGCCCCAGCATTTT. Translated: CSARPGQGVSNQPQHF.

The sample holds many counts of this clonotype. CDR3 sequence: CASSPMSRDEQFF. CDR3 nucleotide sequence: TGTGCCAGCAGCCCTATGAGCCGCGATGAGCAGTTCTTC. The genes are TRBV7-6 and TRBJ2-1, with D uncertain. Germline V gene lookup returns CDR1 SGHVS and CDR2 FNYEAQ. V was shortened by 5 bases and J by 8 bases, with 13 bases between the two germline ends. This CDR3 spans 13 amino acids.

This clonotype was detected many times. The rearrangement uses TRBV27 and TRBJ2-1; TRBD2 aligns across 8 bases. Unmatched junction bases numbered 7, after V lost 0 bases and J lost 6 bases. The CDR3 contains 16 residues. CDR1 is MNHEY, CDR2 SMNVEV, per germline (reference sequence). The CDR3 bases are TGTGCCAGCAGTTTATCAGCCAGCGGGGGAATCAATGAGCAGTTCTTC. Its protein product is CASSLSASGGINEQFF.